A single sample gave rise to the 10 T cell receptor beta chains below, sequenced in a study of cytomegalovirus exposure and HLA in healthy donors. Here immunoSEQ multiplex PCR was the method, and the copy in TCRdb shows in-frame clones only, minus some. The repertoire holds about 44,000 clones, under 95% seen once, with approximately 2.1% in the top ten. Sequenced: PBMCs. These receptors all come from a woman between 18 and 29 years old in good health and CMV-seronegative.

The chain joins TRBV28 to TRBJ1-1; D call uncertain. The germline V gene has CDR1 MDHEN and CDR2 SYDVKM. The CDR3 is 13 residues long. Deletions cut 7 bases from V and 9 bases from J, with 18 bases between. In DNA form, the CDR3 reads TGTGCCAGCATCAACCCCCATCTGACAAAAGCTTTCTTT. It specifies CASINPHLTKAFF.

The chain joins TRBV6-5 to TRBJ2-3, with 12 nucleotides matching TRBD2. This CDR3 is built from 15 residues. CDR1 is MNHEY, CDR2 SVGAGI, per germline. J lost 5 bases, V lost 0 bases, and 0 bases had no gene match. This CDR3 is CASSYSTSGRDTQYF. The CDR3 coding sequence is TGTGCCAGCAGTTACTCGACTAGCGGGAGAGATACGCAGTATTTT.

CDR3: CASSIDPGQGGNKLFF. CDR3 DNA: TGCGCCAGCAGCATAGACCCTGGACAGGGTGGTAATAAACTGTTTTTT. The chain employs TRBV5-1 and TRBJ1-4; 8 positions match TRBD1. Losses at the gene ends were 4 bases for V and 11 bases for J; bases not matched to a gene: 16. Per germline, CDR1 SGHRS and CDR2 YFSETQ. This CDR3 is built from 16 residues.

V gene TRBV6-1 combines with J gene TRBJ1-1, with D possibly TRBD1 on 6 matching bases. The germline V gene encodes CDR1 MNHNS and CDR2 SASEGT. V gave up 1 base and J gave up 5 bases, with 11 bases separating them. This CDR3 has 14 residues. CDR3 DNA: TGTGCCAGCAGTGAAGAAGGGGGGGTGACTGAAGCTTTCTTT. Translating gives CASSEEGGVTEAFF.

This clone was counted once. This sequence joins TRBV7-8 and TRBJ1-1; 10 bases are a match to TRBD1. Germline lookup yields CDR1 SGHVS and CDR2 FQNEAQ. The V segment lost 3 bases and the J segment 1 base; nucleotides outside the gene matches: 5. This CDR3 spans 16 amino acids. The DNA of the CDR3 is TGTGCCAGCAGCTTCGGGACAGGGGAGGGGAACACTGAAGCTTTCTTT. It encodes CASSFGTGEGNTEAFF.

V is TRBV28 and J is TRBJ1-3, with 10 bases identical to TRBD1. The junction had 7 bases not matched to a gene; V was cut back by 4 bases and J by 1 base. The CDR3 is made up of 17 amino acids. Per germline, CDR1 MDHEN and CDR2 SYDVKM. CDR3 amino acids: CASSSNRGQGSGNTIYF. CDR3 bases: TGTGCCAGCAGTTCCAATCGGGGACAGGGGTCTGGAAACACCATATATTTT.

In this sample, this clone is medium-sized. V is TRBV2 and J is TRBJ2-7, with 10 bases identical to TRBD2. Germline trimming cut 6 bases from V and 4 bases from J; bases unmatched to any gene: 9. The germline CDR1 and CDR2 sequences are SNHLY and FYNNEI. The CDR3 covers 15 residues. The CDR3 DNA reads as TGTGCCAGCAGGGGCGGGACTAGCGACAATTACGAGCAGTACTTC. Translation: CASRGGTSDNYEQYF.

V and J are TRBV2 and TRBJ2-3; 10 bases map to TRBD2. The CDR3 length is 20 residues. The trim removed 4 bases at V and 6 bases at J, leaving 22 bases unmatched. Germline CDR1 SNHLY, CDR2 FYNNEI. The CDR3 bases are TGTGCCAGCAGTGGGTGGGCTAGCGGGGGCCAAATCGGTATCATGGATACGCAGTATTTT. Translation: CASSGWASGGQIGIMDTQYF.

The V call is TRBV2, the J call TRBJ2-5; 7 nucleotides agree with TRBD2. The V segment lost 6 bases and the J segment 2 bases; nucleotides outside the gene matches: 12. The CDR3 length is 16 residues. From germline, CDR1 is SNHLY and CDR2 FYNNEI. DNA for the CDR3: TGTGCCAGCAGGACGGGCGCCGGGGGAGGGCAAGAGACCCAGTACTTC. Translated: CASRTGAGGGQETQYF.

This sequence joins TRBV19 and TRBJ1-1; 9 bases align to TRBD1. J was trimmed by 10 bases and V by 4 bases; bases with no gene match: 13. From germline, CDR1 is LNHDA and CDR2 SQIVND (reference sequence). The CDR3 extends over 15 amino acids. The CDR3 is CASSTSPGQGSIAFF. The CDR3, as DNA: TGTGCCAGTAGTACTTCACCGGGACAGGGAAGCATAGCTTTCTTT. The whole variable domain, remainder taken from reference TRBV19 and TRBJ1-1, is DGGITQSPKYLFRKEGQNVTLSCEQNLNHDAMYWYRQDPGQGLRLIYYSQIVNDFQKGDIAEGYSVSREKKESFPLTVTSAQKNPTAFYLCASSTSPGQGSIAFFGQGTRLTVV.